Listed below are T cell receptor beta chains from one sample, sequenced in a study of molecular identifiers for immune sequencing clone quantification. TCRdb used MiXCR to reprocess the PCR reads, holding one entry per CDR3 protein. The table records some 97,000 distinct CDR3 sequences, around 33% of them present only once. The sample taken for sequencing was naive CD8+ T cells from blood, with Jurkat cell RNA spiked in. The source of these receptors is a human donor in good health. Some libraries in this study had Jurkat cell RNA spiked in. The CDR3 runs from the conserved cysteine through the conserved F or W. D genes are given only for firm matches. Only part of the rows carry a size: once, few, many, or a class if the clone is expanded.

CDR3aa: CASEDIYGYTF
CDR3nt: TGTGCCAGCGAAGACATCTATGGCTACACCTTC
j_gene: TRBJ1-2
v_gene: TRBV6-6
abundance: many
d_gene: .
len: 11

CDR3aa: CAIMARTVRNEQFF
CDR3nt: TGTGCCATCATGGCCCGGACGGTAAGGAATGAGCAGTTCTTC
j_gene: TRBJ2-1
v_gene: TRBV10-3
abundance: .
d_gene: .
len: 14

CDR3aa: CASSFRGPRDTEAFF
CDR3nt: TGTGCCAGCAGTTTCAGGGGGCCCCGGGACACTGAAGCTTTCTTT
j_gene: TRBJ1-1
v_gene: TRBV28
abundance: .
d_gene: TRBD1
len: 15

CDR3aa: CASSHFLAGYTDTQYF
CDR3nt: TGTGCCAGCAGCCATTTCCTAGCGGGATACACAGATACGCAGTATTTT
j_gene: TRBJ2-3
v_gene: TRBV11-2
abundance: .
d_gene: TRBD2
len: 16

CDR3aa: CASSPVDLAGAKNIQYF
CDR3nt: TGTGCCAGCAGTCCCGTGGACTTAGCGGGAGCCAAAAACATTCAGTACTTC
j_gene: TRBJ2-4
v_gene: TRBV28
abundance: few
d_gene: TRBD2
len: 17

CDR3aa: CASSLWTDTQYF
CDR3nt: TGTGCCAGCAGCTTGTGGACAGATACGCAGTATTTT
j_gene: TRBJ2-3
v_gene: TRBV5-5
abundance: many
d_gene: .
len: 12

CDR3aa: CASSQEDRGTDTQYF
CDR3nt: TGCGCCAGCAGCCAAGAGGACAGGGGCACAGATACGCAGTATTTT
j_gene: TRBJ2-3
v_gene: TRBV4-1
abundance: .
d_gene: TRBD1
len: 15

CDR3aa: CSTVGVGEPPDTQYF
CDR3nt: TGCAGCACAGTAGGGGTGGGGGAGCCGCCAGATACGCAGTATTTT
j_gene: TRBJ2-3
v_gene: TRBV29-1
abundance: once
d_gene: .
len: 15

CDR3aa: CASSLNVPGQGAWGTEAFF
CDR3nt: TGTGCCAGCAGCTTAAACGTCCCGGGACAGGGGGCTTGGGGGACTGAAGCTTTCTTT
j_gene: TRBJ1-1
v_gene: TRBV7-2
abundance: many
d_gene: TRBD1
len: 19

CDR3aa: CASSYGTGELFF
CDR3nt: TGTGCCAGCAGTTACGGAACCGGGGAGCTGTTTTTT
j_gene: TRBJ2-2
v_gene: TRBV6-5
abundance: .
d_gene: .
len: 12

CDR3aa: CSVGQRIGTDTQYF
CDR3nt: TGCAGCGTTGGGCAGCGGATTGGCACTGATACGCAGTATTTT
j_gene: TRBJ2-3
v_gene: TRBV29-1
abundance: many
d_gene: .
len: 14

CDR3aa: CATTQAGADTQYF
CDR3nt: TGTGCCACCACCCAGGCGGGGGCAGATACGCAGTATTTT
j_gene: TRBJ2-3
v_gene: TRBV24-1
abundance: many
d_gene: TRBD2
len: 13

CDR3aa: CASSEGTYEQYF
CDR3nt: TGTGCCAGCTCTGAGGGAACCTACGAGCAGTACTTC
j_gene: TRBJ2-7
v_gene: TRBV28
abundance: .
d_gene: .
len: 12

CDR3aa: CASSPRTSGYTDTQYF
CDR3nt: TGCGCCAGCAGCCCCCGGACTAGCGGATACACAGATACGCAGTATTTT
j_gene: TRBJ2-3
v_gene: TRBV4-3
abundance: many
d_gene: TRBD2
len: 16

CDR3aa: CASSLRLAPGELFF
CDR3nt: TGTGCCAGCAGTTTAAGGCTAGCGCCCGGGGAGCTGTTTTTT
j_gene: TRBJ2-2
v_gene: TRBV28
abundance: few
d_gene: .
len: 14

CDR3aa: CATATGPDSYEQYF
CDR3nt: TGTGCCACAGCTACCGGACCCGACTCCTACGAGCAGTACTTC
j_gene: TRBJ2-7
v_gene: TRBV15
abundance: .
d_gene: .
len: 14

CDR3aa: CASSLLGSSLTDTQYF
CDR3nt: TGTGCCAGCAGTTTACTTGGCTCTAGTCTGACAGATACGCAGTATTTT
j_gene: TRBJ2-3
v_gene: TRBV28
abundance: many
d_gene: .
len: 16

CDR3aa: CASSYAGGDEKLFF
CDR3nt: TGTGCCAGCAGTTACGCGGGGGGTGATGAAAAACTGTTTTTT
j_gene: TRBJ1-4
v_gene: TRBV6-5
abundance: many
d_gene: .
len: 14

CDR3aa: CASSQSGRESDNEQFF
CDR3nt: TGCGCCAGCAGTCAATCGGGCAGGGAAAGCGACAATGAGCAGTTCTTC
j_gene: TRBJ2-1
v_gene: TRBV23-1
abundance: .
d_gene: .
len: 16

CDR3aa: CASSTIGELFF
CDR3nt: TGTGCCAGCAGCACAATTGGGGAGCTGTTTTTT
j_gene: TRBJ2-2
v_gene: TRBV6-5
abundance: .
d_gene: .
len: 11

CDR3aa: CASTGTRERLGTDTQYF
CDR3nt: TGTGCCAGCACCGGGACCAGGGAAAGGCTAGGCACAGATACGCAGTATTTT
j_gene: TRBJ2-3
v_gene: TRBV9
abundance: many
d_gene: .
len: 17

CDR3aa: CASGDNQPQHF
CDR3nt: TGTGCCAGCGGGGACAATCAGCCCCAGCATTTT
j_gene: TRBJ1-5
v_gene: TRBV25-1
abundance: many
d_gene: .
len: 11

CDR3aa: CASREWGLDTDTQYF
CDR3nt: TGTGCCAGCAGAGAATGGGGTTTAGACACAGATACGCAGTATTTT
j_gene: TRBJ2-3
v_gene: TRBV7-2
abundance: many
d_gene: .
len: 15

CDR3aa: CASSGGTGDYPNTDTQYF
CDR3nt: TGTGCCAGCAGCGGGGGGACAGGAGACTACCCTAACACAGATACGCAGTATTTT
j_gene: TRBJ2-3
v_gene: TRBV5-4
abundance: many
d_gene: TRBD1
len: 18

CDR3aa: CASSYTDGTDTQYF
CDR3nt: TGTGCCAGCAGTTACACAGACGGAACAGATACGCAGTATTTT
j_gene: TRBJ2-3
v_gene: TRBV6-2/TRBV6-3
abundance: few
d_gene: .
len: 14

CDR3aa: CASSLGVREAFF
CDR3nt: TGTGCCAGCAGTCTGGGTGTACGTGAAGCTTTCTTT
j_gene: TRBJ1-1
v_gene: TRBV28
abundance: many
d_gene: .
len: 12

CDR3aa: CASSLWTGELFF
CDR3nt: TGTGCCAGCAGTCTGTGGACCGGGGAGCTGTTTTTT
j_gene: TRBJ2-2
v_gene: TRBV11-2
abundance: .
d_gene: .
len: 12

CDR3aa: CAVELDTQYF
CDR3nt: TGTGCCGTAGAGTTAGATACGCAGTATTTT
j_gene: TRBJ2-3
v_gene: TRBV7-9
abundance: .
d_gene: .
len: 10

CDR3aa: CATSTPALASGEKLFF
CDR3nt: TGTGCCACCAGCACCCCCGCCCTAGCCTCTGGCGAAAAACTGTTTTTT
j_gene: TRBJ1-4
v_gene: TRBV15
abundance: many
d_gene: .
len: 16

CDR3aa: CASSLGTSGSSYEQYF
CDR3nt: TGTGCCAGCAGCTTAGGCACTAGCGGAAGCTCCTACGAGCAGTACTTC
j_gene: TRBJ2-7
v_gene: TRBV13
abundance: .
d_gene: TRBD2
len: 16

CDR3aa: CASSRKPGTSGSKEETQYF
CDR3nt: TGTGCTAGCAGCCGTAAACCCGGGACTAGCGGGAGTAAGGAAGAGACCCAGTACTTC
j_gene: TRBJ2-5
v_gene: TRBV7-7
abundance: many
d_gene: TRBD2
len: 19

CDR3aa: CASSPAGLTQYF
CDR3nt: TGTGCCAGCAGCCCAGCAGGCCTCACGCAGTATTTT
j_gene: TRBJ2-3
v_gene: TRBV14
abundance: .
d_gene: .
len: 12

CDR3aa: CASSLLAGGPTDTQYF
CDR3nt: TGTGCCAGCAGCTTACTAGCGGGAGGGCCGACAGATACGCAGTATTTT
j_gene: TRBJ2-3
v_gene: TRBV7-2
abundance: many
d_gene: TRBD2
len: 16

CDR3aa: CASRPLDNYGYTF
CDR3nt: TGTGCCAGCAGACCCCTGGACAACTATGGCTACACCTTC
j_gene: TRBJ1-2
v_gene: TRBV28
abundance: few
d_gene: .
len: 13

CDR3aa: CASSLDSGNEQFF
CDR3nt: TGTGCCAGCAGCTTAGACTCGGGGAATGAGCAGTTCTTC
j_gene: TRBJ2-1
v_gene: TRBV11-2
abundance: few
d_gene: .
len: 13

CDR3aa: CASSRGQGITGELFF
CDR3nt: TGTGCCAGCAGCAGGGGACAGGGGATTACCGGGGAGCTGTTTTTT
j_gene: TRBJ2-2
v_gene: TRBV11-2
abundance: many
d_gene: TRBD1
len: 15

CDR3aa: CSARVGLQPQHF
CDR3nt: TGCAGTGCTAGAGTTGGGCTTCAGCCCCAGCATTTT
j_gene: TRBJ1-5
v_gene: TRBV20-1
abundance: .
d_gene: .
len: 12

CDR3aa: CASSLGLWTMIRTGELFF
CDR3nt: TGTGCCAGCAGTTTAGGCTTATGGACCATGATTCGGACCGGGGAGCTGTTTTTT
j_gene: TRBJ2-2
v_gene: TRBV27
abundance: .
d_gene: .
len: 18

CDR3aa: CASSDLENGRTDTQYF
CDR3nt: TGTGCCAGCAGCGACCTAGAGAATGGTCGCACAGATACGCAGTATTTT
j_gene: TRBJ2-3
v_gene: TRBV12-3/TRBV12-4
abundance: .
d_gene: .
len: 16

CDR3aa: CSVEDPGGESYEQFF
CDR3nt: TGCAGCGTTGAAGATCCAGGGGGGGAGTCTTATGAGCAGTTCTTC
j_gene: TRBJ2-1
v_gene: TRBV29-1
abundance: .
d_gene: .
len: 15

CDR3aa: CASSWTSGHNEQFF
CDR3nt: TGTGCCAGCAGCTGGACTAGCGGTCACAATGAGCAGTTCTTC
j_gene: TRBJ2-1
v_gene: TRBV5-5
abundance: .
d_gene: TRBD2
len: 14

CDR3aa: CASSLGASEAYEQYF
CDR3nt: TGTGCCAGCAGCTTAGGGGCTAGCGAGGCCTACGAGCAGTACTTC
j_gene: TRBJ2-7
v_gene: TRBV11-2
abundance: once
d_gene: .
len: 15

CDR3aa: CASSRELPLSSDTQYF
CDR3nt: TGTGCCAGCAGCCGAGAACTTCCCTTGAGTTCAGATACGCAGTATTTT
j_gene: TRBJ2-3
v_gene: TRBV14
abundance: .
d_gene: .
len: 16

CDR3aa: CASTHLPQETDYEQYF
CDR3nt: TGTGCCAGCACCCACCTCCCCCAAGAGACAGACTACGAGCAGTACTTC
j_gene: TRBJ2-7
v_gene: TRBV2
abundance: .
d_gene: .
len: 16

CDR3aa: CASSGRVRPYEQYF
CDR3nt: TGTGCCAGCAGTGGTAGGGTAAGGCCCTACGAGCAGTACTTC
j_gene: TRBJ2-7
v_gene: TRBV2
abundance: few
d_gene: .
len: 14

CDR3aa: CATSSWTGENTGELSF
CDR3nt: TGTGCCACCAGCTCCTGGACAGGGGAGAACACCGGGGAGCTGAGTTTT
j_gene: TRBJ2-2
v_gene: TRBV24-1
abundance: .
d_gene: TRBD1
len: 16

CDR3aa: CASSLDFYEQFF
CDR3nt: TGTGCCAGCAGTTTAGACTTCTATGAGCAGTTCTTC
j_gene: TRBJ2-1
v_gene: TRBV12-3/TRBV12-4
abundance: .
d_gene: .
len: 12

CDR3aa: CASSLVLYRGRMETQYF
CDR3nt: TGTGCCAGCAGCTTAGTATTGTACAGGGGGCGCATGGAGACCCAGTACTTC
j_gene: TRBJ2-5
v_gene: TRBV7-6
abundance: .
d_gene: TRBD1
len: 17

CDR3aa: CASSLLGRAADTQYF
CDR3nt: TGTGCCAGCAGTTTACTCGGGAGGGCCGCAGATACGCAGTATTTT
j_gene: TRBJ2-3
v_gene: TRBV12-3/TRBV12-4
abundance: .
d_gene: TRBD2
len: 15

CDR3aa: CASSQDWAGQETQYF
CDR3nt: TGTGCCAGCAGCCAAGATTGGGCGGGGCAAGAGACCCAGTACTTC
j_gene: TRBJ2-5
v_gene: TRBV3-1
abundance: .
d_gene: .
len: 15

CDR3aa: CASGGSAGQRDTQYF
CDR3nt: TGTGCCAGCGGGGGATCAGCGGGCCAGAGAGATACGCAGTATTTT
j_gene: TRBJ2-3
v_gene: TRBV7-9
abundance: many
d_gene: .
len: 15

CDR3aa: CASSQDWTTGLAGVRYEQYF
CDR3nt: TGCGCCAGCAGCCAAGATTGGACAACGGGACTAGCGGGAGTTCGCTACGAGCAGTACTTC
j_gene: TRBJ2-7
v_gene: TRBV4-3
abundance: .
d_gene: TRBD2
len: 20

CDR3aa: CASSIDFGQGAQTEAFF
CDR3nt: TGTGCCAGTAGTATAGATTTCGGACAGGGGGCGCAAACTGAAGCTTTCTTT
j_gene: TRBJ1-1
v_gene: TRBV19
abundance: few
d_gene: TRBD1
len: 17

CDR3aa: CASSYSIGGHEQFF
CDR3nt: TGTGCCAGCAGTTACAGTATAGGGGGTCATGAGCAGTTCTTC
j_gene: TRBJ2-1
v_gene: TRBV6-5
abundance: .
d_gene: .
len: 14

CDR3aa: CASSLVLVSGSMTDTQYF
CDR3nt: TGTGCCAGCAGCTTGGTACTGGTTAGCGGGAGTATGACAGATACGCAGTATTTT
j_gene: TRBJ2-3
v_gene: TRBV5-4
abundance: .
d_gene: TRBD2
len: 18